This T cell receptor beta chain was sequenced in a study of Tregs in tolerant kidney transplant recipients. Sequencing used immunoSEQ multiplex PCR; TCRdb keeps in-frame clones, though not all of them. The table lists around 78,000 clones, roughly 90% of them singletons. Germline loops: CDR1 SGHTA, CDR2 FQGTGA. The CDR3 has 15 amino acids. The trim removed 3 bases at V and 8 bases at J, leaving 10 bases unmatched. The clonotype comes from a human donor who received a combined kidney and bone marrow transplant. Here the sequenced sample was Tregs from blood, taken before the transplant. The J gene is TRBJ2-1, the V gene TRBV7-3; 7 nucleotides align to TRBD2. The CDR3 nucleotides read TGTGCCAGCAGCTTGGGGGGGACTACCGAGGATGAGCAGTTCTTC. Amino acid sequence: CASSLGGTTEDEQFF.